This entry features one TCR beta chain sequence. Its antigen is undetermined. The data originate from a study of CD8+ T cells in alopecia areata. Study context: Tofacitinib lasted 6 to 18 months, then 6 months off drug. Study-level results: In blood and scalp, many expanded lesional clones persisted during tofacitinib.

The CDR3 sequence is 13 residues long. V trimming: 6 bases; J trimming: 6 bases; junction bases outside the gene matches: 7. Looked up from germline, CDR1 is SQVTM and CDR2 is ANQGSEA. In each case, RNA was isolated and then reverse transcribed into cDNA as the sequencing template. Assay used: immunoSEQ multiplex PCR; TCRdb lists only in-frame clones, some missing. The data show approximately 200,000 clones, 40% to 45% seen once. Treatment denoted: oral pan-JAK inhibitor, 5-10 mg twice daily. Specimen: CD4+ T cells sorted from blood, collected at roughly week 38, from a patient treated with tofacitinib. The V call is TRBV29-1, the J call TRBJ2-7; TRBD2 agrees at 11 bases. The clonotype originates from a human donor with alopecia areata. CDR3 coding DNA: TGCAGCGTCATAGCGGGAGGGCGTTTCGAGCAGTACTTC. Translating gives CSVIAGGRFEQYF.